The T cell receptor (beta chain) under discussion was sequenced for a study of T cells in Graves' hyperthyroidism and ophthalmopathy. Study-level background: Peripheral blood samples were taken at initial diagnosis, prior to any treatment.

Trimming took 2 bases from V and 3 from J, leaving 13 bases between them. The CDR3 contains 16 residues. RNA transcripts provided the source from which TCR beta CDR3 regions were amplified. TCR CDR3 regions were first amplified by RT-PCR with HTBI primers. TCRdb re-called the multiplex PCR reads with MiXCR, one entry per CDR3 protein. The sample has some 270,000 distinct CDR3 sequences, approximately 12% seen once; the top ten hold 6.5% to 10%. This clonotype was recorded at least ten times. This sequence originates from a woman between 25 and 40 years old with Graves' hyperthyroidism that later progressed to Graves' ophthalmopathy. Source material: blood. This sequence joins TRBV12-3 or TRBV12-4 and TRBJ1-4; D is possibly TRBD1 (5 bases). The CDR3 DNA reads TGTGCCAGCAGTTTAAGGGACTCCGGGGCTAATGAAAAACTGTTTTTT. Residues: CASSLRDSGANEKLFF.